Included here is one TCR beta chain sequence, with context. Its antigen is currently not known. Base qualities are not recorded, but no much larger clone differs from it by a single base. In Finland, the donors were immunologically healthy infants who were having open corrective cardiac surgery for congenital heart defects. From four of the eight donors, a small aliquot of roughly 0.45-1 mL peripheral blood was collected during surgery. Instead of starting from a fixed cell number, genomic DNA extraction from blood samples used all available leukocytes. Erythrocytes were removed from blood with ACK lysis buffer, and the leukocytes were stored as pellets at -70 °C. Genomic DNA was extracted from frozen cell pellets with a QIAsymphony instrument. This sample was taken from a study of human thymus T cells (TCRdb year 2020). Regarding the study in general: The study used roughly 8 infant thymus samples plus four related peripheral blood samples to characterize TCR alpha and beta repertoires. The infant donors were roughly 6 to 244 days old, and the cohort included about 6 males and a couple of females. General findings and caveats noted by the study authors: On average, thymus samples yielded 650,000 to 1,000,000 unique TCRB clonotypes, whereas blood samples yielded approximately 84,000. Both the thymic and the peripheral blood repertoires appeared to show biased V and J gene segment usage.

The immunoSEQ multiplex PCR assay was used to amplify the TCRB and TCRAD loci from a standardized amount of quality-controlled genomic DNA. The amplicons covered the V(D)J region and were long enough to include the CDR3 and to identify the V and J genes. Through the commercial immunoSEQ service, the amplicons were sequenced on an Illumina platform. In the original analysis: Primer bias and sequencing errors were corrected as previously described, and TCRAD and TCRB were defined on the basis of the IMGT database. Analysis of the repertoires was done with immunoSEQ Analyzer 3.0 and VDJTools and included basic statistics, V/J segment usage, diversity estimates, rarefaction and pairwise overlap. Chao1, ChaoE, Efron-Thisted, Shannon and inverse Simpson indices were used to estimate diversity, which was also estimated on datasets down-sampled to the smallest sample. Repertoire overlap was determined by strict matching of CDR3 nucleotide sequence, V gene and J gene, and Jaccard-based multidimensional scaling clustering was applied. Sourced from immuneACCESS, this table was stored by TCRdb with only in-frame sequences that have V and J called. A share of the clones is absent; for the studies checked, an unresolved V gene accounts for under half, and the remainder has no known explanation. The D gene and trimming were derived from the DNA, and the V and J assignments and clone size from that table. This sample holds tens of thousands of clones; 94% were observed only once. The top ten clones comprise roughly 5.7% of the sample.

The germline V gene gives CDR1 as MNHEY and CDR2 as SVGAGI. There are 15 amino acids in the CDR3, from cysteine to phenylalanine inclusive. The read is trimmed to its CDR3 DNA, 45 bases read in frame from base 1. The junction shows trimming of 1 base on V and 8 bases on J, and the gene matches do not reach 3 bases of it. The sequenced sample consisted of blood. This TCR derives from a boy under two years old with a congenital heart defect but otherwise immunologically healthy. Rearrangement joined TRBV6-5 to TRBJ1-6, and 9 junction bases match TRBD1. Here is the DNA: TGTGCCAGCAGTTACTTGGGACAGGGTTATTCACCCCTCCACTTT. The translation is CASSYLGQGYSPLHF.